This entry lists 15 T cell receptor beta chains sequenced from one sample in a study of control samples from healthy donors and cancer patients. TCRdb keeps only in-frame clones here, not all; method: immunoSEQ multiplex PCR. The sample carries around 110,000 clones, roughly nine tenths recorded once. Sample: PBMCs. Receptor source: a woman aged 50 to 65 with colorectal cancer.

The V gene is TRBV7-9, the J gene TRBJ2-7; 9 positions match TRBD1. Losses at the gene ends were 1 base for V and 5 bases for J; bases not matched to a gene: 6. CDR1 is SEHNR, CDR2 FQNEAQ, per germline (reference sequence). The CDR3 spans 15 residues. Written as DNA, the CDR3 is TGTGCCAGCAGCTTAGGTGGGACAGGGAACCACGAGCAGTACTTC. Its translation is CASSLGGTGNHEQYF. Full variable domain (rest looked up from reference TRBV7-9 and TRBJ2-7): DTGVSQNPRHKITKRGQNVTFRCDPISEHNRLYWYRQTLGQGPEFLTYFQNEAQLEKSRLLSDRFSAERPKGSFSTLEIQRTEQGDSAMYLCASSLGGTGNHEQYFGPGTRLTVT.

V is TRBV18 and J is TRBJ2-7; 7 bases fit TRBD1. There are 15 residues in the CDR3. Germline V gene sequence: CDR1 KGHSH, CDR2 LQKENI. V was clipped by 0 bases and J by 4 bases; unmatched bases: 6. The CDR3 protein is CASSPPGLQGYEQYF. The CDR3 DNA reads TGTGCCAGCTCACCACCGGGGCTACAGGGGTACGAGCAGTACTTC.

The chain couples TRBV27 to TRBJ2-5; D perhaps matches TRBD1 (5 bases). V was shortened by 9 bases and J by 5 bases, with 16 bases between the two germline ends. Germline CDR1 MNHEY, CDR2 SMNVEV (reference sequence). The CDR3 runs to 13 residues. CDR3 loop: CASRKGNPETQYF. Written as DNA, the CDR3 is TGTGCCAGTAGGAAGGGGAATCCGGAGACCCAGTACTTC.

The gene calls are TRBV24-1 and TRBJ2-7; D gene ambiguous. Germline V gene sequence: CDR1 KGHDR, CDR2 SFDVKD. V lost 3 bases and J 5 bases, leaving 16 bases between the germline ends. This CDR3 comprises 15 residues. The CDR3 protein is CATSDEPPGTHEQYF. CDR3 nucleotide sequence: TGTGCCACCAGTGATGAGCCCCCCGGTACCCACGAGCAGTACTTC.

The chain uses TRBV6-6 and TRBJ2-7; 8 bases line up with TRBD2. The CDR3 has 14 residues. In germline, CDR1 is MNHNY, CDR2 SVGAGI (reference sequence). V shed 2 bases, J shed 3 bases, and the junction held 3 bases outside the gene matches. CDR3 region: CASSYKREGYEQYF. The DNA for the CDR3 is TGTGCCAGCAGTTACAAACGGGAGGGCTACGAGCAGTACTTC.

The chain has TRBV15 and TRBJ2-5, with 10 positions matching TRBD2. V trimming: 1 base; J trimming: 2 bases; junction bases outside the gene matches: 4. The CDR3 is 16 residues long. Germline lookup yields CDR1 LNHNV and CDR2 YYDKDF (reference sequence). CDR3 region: CATSRAIAGGQETQYF. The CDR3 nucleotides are TGTGCCACCAGCAGAGCCATAGCGGGGGGTCAAGAGACCCAGTACTTC. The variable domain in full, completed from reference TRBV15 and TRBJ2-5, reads DAMVIQNPRYQVTQFGKPVTLSCSQTLNHNVMYWYQQKSSQAPKLLFHYYDKDFNNEADTPDNFQSRRPNTSFCFLDIRSPGLGDTAMYLCATSRAIAGGQETQYFGPGTRLLVL.

The CDR3 DNA is TGCAGCGTCCAGGTGGGGCGCGAGCAGTACTTC. The encoded protein is CSVQVGREQYF. The chain employs TRBV29-1 and TRBJ2-7; possibly TRBD1 for D (5 bases). Germline values: CDR1 SQVTM, CDR2 ANQGSEA. This CDR3 has 11 amino acids. Trimming stripped 6 bases from V and 6 bases from J, with 12 bases between.

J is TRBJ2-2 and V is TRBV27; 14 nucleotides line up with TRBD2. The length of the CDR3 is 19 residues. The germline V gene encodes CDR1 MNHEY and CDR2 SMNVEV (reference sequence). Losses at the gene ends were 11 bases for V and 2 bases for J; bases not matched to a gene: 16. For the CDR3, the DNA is TGTGCCCCCCTGGGACTAGCGGGGGCTCGTATGTTAAACACCGGGGAGCTGTTTTTT. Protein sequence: CAPLGLAGARMLNTGELFF.

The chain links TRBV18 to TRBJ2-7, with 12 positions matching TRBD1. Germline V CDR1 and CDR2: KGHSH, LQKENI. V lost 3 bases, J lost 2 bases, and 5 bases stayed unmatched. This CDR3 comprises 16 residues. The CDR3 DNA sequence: TGTGCCAGCTCACCCGGGACAGGGGGCGCCCCCTACGAGCAGTACTTC. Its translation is CASSPGTGGAPYEQYF. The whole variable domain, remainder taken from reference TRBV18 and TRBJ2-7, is NAGVMQNPRHLVRRRGQEARLRCSPMKGHSHVYWYRQLPEEGLKFMVYLQKENIIDESGMPKERFSAEFPKEGPSILRIQQVVRGDSAAYFCASSPGTGGAPYEQYFGPGTRLTVT.

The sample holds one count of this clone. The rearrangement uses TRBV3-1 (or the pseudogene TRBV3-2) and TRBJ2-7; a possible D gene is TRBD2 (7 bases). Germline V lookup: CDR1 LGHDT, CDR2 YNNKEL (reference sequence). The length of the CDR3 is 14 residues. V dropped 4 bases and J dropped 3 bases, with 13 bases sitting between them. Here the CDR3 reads CASSLGGGDYEQYF. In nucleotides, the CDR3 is TGTGCCAGCAGCCTAGGGGGGGGTGACTACGAGCAGTACTTC.

In DNA form, the CDR3 reads TGTGCCAGCACAAGGGGATCTCTGGGTGACACCATATATTTT. Its translation is CASTRGSLGDTIYF. This chain links TRBV2 with TRBJ1-3, with D perhaps matching TRBD1 (5 bases). Trimming pared 7 bases from V and 8 bases from J, leaving 18 bases between. The CDR3 contains 14 residues. CDR1 SNHLY and CDR2 FYNNEI come from the germline V gene.

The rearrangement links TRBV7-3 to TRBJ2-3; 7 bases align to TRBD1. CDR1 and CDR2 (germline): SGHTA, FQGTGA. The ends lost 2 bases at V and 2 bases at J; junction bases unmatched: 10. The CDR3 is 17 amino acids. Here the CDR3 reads CASSLGVATGSTDTQYF. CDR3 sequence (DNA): TGTGCCAGCAGCTTAGGGGTGGCGACAGGGTCCACAGATACGCAGTATTTT.

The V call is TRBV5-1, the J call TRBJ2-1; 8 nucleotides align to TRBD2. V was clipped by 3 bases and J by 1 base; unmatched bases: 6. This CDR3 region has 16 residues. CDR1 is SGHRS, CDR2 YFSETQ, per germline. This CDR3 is CASSSSRGGSYNEQFF. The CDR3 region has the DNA TGCGCCAGCAGCTCGTCCCGCGGGGGGTCCTACAATGAGCAGTTCTTC.

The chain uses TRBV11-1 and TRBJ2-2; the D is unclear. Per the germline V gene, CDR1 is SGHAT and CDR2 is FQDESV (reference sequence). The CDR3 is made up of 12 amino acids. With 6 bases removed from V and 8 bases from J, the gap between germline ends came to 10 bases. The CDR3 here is CASSRDRGELFF. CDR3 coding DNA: TGTGCCAGCAGTCGAGATCGGGGGGAGCTGTTTTTT. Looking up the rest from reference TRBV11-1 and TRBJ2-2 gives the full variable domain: EAEVAQSPRYKITEKSQAVAFWCDPISGHATLYWYRQILGQGPELLVQFQDESVVDDSQLPKDRFSAERLKGVDSTLKIQPAELGDSAMYLCASSRDRGELFFGEGSRLTVL.

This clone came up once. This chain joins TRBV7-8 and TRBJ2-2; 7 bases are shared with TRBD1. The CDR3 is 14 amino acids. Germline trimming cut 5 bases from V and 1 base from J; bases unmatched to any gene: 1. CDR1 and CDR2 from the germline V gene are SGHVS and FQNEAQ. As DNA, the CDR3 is TGTGCCAGCAGCCGGACAGGGAACACCGGGGAGCTGTTTTTT. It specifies CASSRTGNTGELFF.